A single sample is the source of the 28 T cell receptor beta chains below, sequenced in a study of cytomegalovirus exposure and HLA in healthy donors. PCR used 60 Vbeta primers and 13 Jbeta primers. Some clones are missing from TCRdb's copy, which holds only in-frame ones; the method was immunoSEQ multiplex PCR. The repertoire includes 200,000 to 250,000 clones, about two thirds of them detected once, and about 3% sits in the top ten. Sequencing input: PBMCs. These receptors were collected from a middle-aged man in good health and CMV-seropositive.

This chain joins TRBV28 and TRBJ1-4; D is undetermined. The ends were cut back, 7 bases at V and 6 bases at J, with 15 bases in the middle. There are 14 residues in the CDR3. Germline loops: CDR1 MDHEN, CDR2 SYDVKM. CDR3 residues: CASTGSGLDEKLFF. CDR3 DNA: TGTGCCAGCACTGGGTCAGGATTGGATGAAAAACTGTTTTTT.

The chain combines TRBV5-4 with TRBJ2-2; 7 bases match TRBD2. CDR3 length: 16 residues. V gave up 6 bases and J gave up 0 bases; unmatched junction bases: 8. Germline-derived CDR1 and CDR2 are SGHNT and YYREEE (reference sequence). The CDR3 DNA is TGTGCCAGCACCCGGTGGGGGGGGGCGAACACCGGGGAGCTGTTTTTT. It encodes CASTRWGGANTGELFF.

This clone came up once. The chain is built from TRBV30 and TRBJ2-1; D not certain. Per germline, CDR1 GTSNPN and CDR2 SVGIG (reference sequence). The CDR3 has 10 amino acids. Deletions cut 6 bases from V and 5 bases from J, with 5 bases between. DNA for the CDR3: TGTGCCTGTAGAAACAATGAGCAGTTCTTC. Its protein is CACRNNEQFF.

J is TRBJ2-7 and V is TRBV5-8, with 9 bases that match TRBD1. With 4 bases clipped from V and 3 bases from J, the junction kept 5 bases outside the gene matches. This CDR3 has 14 amino acids. Germline V gives CDR1 SGHTS, CDR2 YDEGEE. CDR3 in amino acids: CASSRQGQGYEQYF. Here the CDR3 DNA reads TGTGCCAGCAGCCGTCAGGGACAGGGCTACGAGCAGTACTTC.

The chain uses TRBV2 and TRBJ2-3; TRBD2 agrees at 10 bases. Germline loops: CDR1 SNHLY, CDR2 FYNNEI. Germline trimming cut 5 bases from V and 4 bases from J; bases unmatched to any gene: 12. The CDR3 loop spans 17 amino acids. Here the CDR3 DNA reads TGTGCCAGCAGTCGCCCAGCGGGGGGGCAGATGTCAGATACGCAGTATTTT. Residues: CASSRPAGGQMSDTQYF.

This chain joins TRBV5-1 and TRBJ1-1, with a tentative D call TRBD1 (5 bases). Germline assignment: CDR1 SGHRS and CDR2 YFSETQ. The germline V and J ends were trimmed by 2 bases and 4 bases, with 15 bases remaining between them. The CDR3 has 15 residues. The DNA for the CDR3 is TGCGCCAGCAGCTTAAACGTAAAGGGGCCCACTGAAGCTTTCTTT. As protein: CASSLNVKGPTEAFF.

The gene calls are TRBV19 and TRBJ2-3; D call uncertain. Germline lookup yields CDR1 LNHDA and CDR2 SQIVND (reference sequence). The CDR3 extends over 14 amino acids. Trimming stripped 4 bases from V and 1 base from J, with 9 bases between. CDR3 bases: TGTGCCAGTAGTAGCACCCGGGGCACAGATACGCAGTATTTT. Encoded protein: CASSSTRGTDTQYF.

This chain joins TRBV27 and TRBJ2-7, with 7 bases that match TRBD1. Germline CDR1 is MNHEY and CDR2 is SMNVEV (reference sequence). The CDR3 runs 14 residues. Trimming removed 4 bases from V and 5 bases from J; junction bases left unmatched: 8. This CDR3 reads CASSWGQKFNEQYF. CDR3 DNA: TGTGCCAGCAGTTGGGGACAGAAGTTCAACGAGCAGTACTTC.

The rearrangement joins TRBV6-5 to TRBJ1-2, with TRBD1 identical over 10 bases. This CDR3 spans 16 amino acids. With V trimmed by 4 bases and J by 5 bases, 10 bases remained unmatched. The germline gives CDR1 MNHEY, CDR2 SVGAGI. The CDR3 loop reads CASSSVRDRGRYGYTF. Here the CDR3 DNA reads TGTGCCAGCAGTTCGGTACGGGACAGGGGACGATATGGCTACACCTTC.

The DNA for the CDR3 is TGCGCCAGCAGCTTGGGGACTCAGGTGAACACTGAAGCTTTCTTT. The encoded protein is CASSLGTQVNTEAFF. The chain joins TRBV5-1 to TRBJ1-1, with no clear D. Germline V gene data show CDR1 as SGHRS and CDR2 as YFSETQ. The CDR3 contains 15 residues. Trimming removed 0 bases at V and 0 bases at J, with 9 bases between.

The V and J genes are TRBV6-1 and TRBJ2-7, with D perhaps TRBD1 (6 bases). The CDR3 covers 13 residues. Germline CDR1 MNHNS, CDR2 SASEGT. Trimming cost V 11 bases and J 0 bases, with 14 bases left between them. The CDR3 is CAARGTNSYEQYF. The CDR3 DNA is TGTGCCGCCAGGGGCACCAACTCCTACGAGCAGTACTTC.

This chain joins TRBV10-3 and TRBJ1-2; 8 bases map to TRBD1. The germline V gene has CDR1 ENHRY and CDR2 SYGVKD. This CDR3 spans 15 amino acids. The V gene end was trimmed by 5 bases and the J gene end by 4 bases; junction bases not matched to a gene: 9. DNA for the CDR3: TGTGCCATCAGTTCCCTCGGACAGGGACCCTATGGCTACACCTTC. Its translation: CAISSLGQGPYGYTF.

This clone was counted only a few times. The V gene is TRBV6-5, the J gene TRBJ1-5; D possibly corresponds to TRBD1 (6 bases). This CDR3 is built from 15 residues. Germline lookup yields CDR1 MNHEY and CDR2 SVGAGI. V shed 5 bases and J shed 2 bases, with 13 bases lying between them. CDR3 region: CASSVQGYGNQPQHF. In nucleotides, the CDR3 is TGTGCCAGCAGTGTTCAGGGGTATGGCAATCAGCCCCAGCATTTT.

The J gene is TRBJ2-5, the V gene TRBV11-2; D is undetermined. Germline lookup yields CDR1 SGHAT and CDR2 FQNNGV. Trimming pared 0 bases from V and 5 bases from J, leaving 4 bases between. CDR3 length: 12 amino acids. Here the CDR3 reads CASSLEGETQYF. CDR3 nucleotide sequence: TGTGCCAGCAGCTTAGAGGGCGAGACCCAGTACTTC.

The chain has TRBV6-5 and TRBJ2-7; D might be TRBD2 (5 bases). This CDR3 is 15 amino acids long. The germline V and J ends were trimmed by 0 bases and 3 bases, with 12 bases remaining between them. CDR1 is MNHEY and CDR2 is SVGAGI in the germline V gene. CDR3 in DNA: TGTGCCAGCAGTTACTCGATGGAGCGGCACTACGAGCAGTACTTC. Encoded protein: CASSYSMERHYEQYF.

The genes are TRBV2 and TRBJ2-4, with D perhaps TRBD2 (5 bases). The ends were cut back, 4 bases at V and 6 bases at J, with 16 bases in the middle. Germline loops: CDR1 SNHLY, CDR2 FYNNEI. CDR3 size: 15 residues. The CDR3, as DNA: TGTGCCAGCAGTGGTGAGGGAGCTCCGTCAAACATTCAGTACTTC. This sequence encodes CASSGEGAPSNIQYF.

V and J are TRBV11-1 and TRBJ2-3; 7 bases are shared with TRBD2. Unmatched junction bases numbered 6, after V lost 4 bases and J lost 2 bases. The CDR3 has 15 residues. The germline gives CDR1 SGHAT, CDR2 FQDESV (reference sequence). The CDR3 DNA is TGTGCCAGCAGCTACCCTAGCGGAAACACAGATACGCAGTATTTT. Translating gives CASSYPSGNTDTQYF.

The table lists this clone with a few counts. V is TRBV29-1 and J is TRBJ1-2; D possibly corresponds to TRBD1 (5 bases). The germline V and J ends were trimmed by 6 bases and 2 bases, with 10 bases remaining between them. This CDR3 has 12 residues. CDR1 and CDR2 (germline): SQVTM, ANQGSEA. CDR3 DNA sequence: TGCAGCGTCGGGACTCCGAACTATGGCTACACCTTC. The encoded protein is CSVGTPNYGYTF.

The V call is TRBV6-6, the J call TRBJ2-7; weak D call: TRBD1 (6 bases). Germline CDR1 MNHNY, CDR2 SVGAGI (reference sequence). Trimming left V 6 bases short and J 3 bases short, with 15 bases between. This CDR3 contains 14 residues. Written as DNA, the CDR3 is TGTGCCAGCAGCCCACAGGGATCTTTCTACGAGCAGTACTTC. This translates into CASSPQGSFYEQYF.

This clone was detected only once. This chain connects TRBV7-2 to TRBJ2-2, with 7 bases aligning to TRBD1. The length of the CDR3 is 15 residues. Trimming took 4 bases from V and 5 from J; bases not matched to a gene: 7. Germline V gives CDR1 SGHTA, CDR2 FQGNSA. The CDR3 nucleotides are TGTGCCAGCAGCTGGAGGACAGGTCAGACCGGGGAGCTGTTTTTT. Translating gives CASSWRTGQTGELFF.

This chain connects TRBV6-6 to TRBJ1-2; D is possibly TRBD1 (5 bases). V was trimmed by 2 bases and J by 8 bases, leaving 9 bases between them. Germline CDR1 reads MNHNY; CDR2 reads SVGAGI (reference sequence). The CDR3 has 12 amino acids. CDR3 region: CASSYGGVGYTF. CDR3 in DNA: TGTGCCAGCAGTTACGGAGGGGTCGGCTACACCTTC.

With regard to this clone: Mismatch with germline at one junction end may stem from a read error. The rearrangement links TRBV7-9 to TRBJ1-1; no definite D call. CDR3 length: 15 residues. The germline CDR1 and CDR2 sequences are SEHNR and FQNEAQ (reference sequence). In nucleotides, the CDR3 is TGTTCCAGCAGCTCAACAACATTTCTGAACACTGAAGCTTTCTTT. Translation: CSSSSTTFLNTEAFF.

The chain joins TRBV5-1 to TRBJ1-4; 8 bases map to TRBD1. Germline V gene lookup returns CDR1 SGHRS and CDR2 YFSETQ. V was clipped by 4 bases and J by 4 bases; unmatched bases: 12. The length of the CDR3 is 17 residues. The DNA for the CDR3 is TGCGCCAGCAGCCGACGGGCAGGGGGCTCCTATAATGAAAAACTGTTTTTT. This encodes CASSRRAGGSYNEKLFF.

The gene calls are TRBV13 and TRBJ2-5; 7 bases map to TRBD1. Germline values: CDR1 PRHDT, CDR2 FYEKMQ (reference sequence). V dropped 3 bases and J dropped 2; count of bases not matched to a gene: 3. This CDR3 has 14 amino acids. CDR3 in amino acids: CASSFTGQQETQYF. The CDR3 DNA follows: TGTGCCAGCAGCTTCACGGGACAGCAAGAGACCCAGTACTTC.

This rearrangement joins TRBV4-1 to TRBJ1-1; D is unresolved. Trimming took 4 bases from V and 4 from J, leaving 10 bases between them. The length of the CDR3 is 13 residues. CDR1 is MGHRA, CDR2 YSYEKL, per germline. In DNA, the CDR3 is TGCGCCAGCAGCCCGATCGGTGTCACTGAAGCTTTCTTT. This encodes CASSPIGVTEAFF.

This clone was observed a few times. The chain employs TRBV7-3 and TRBJ2-3; 9 nucleotides align to TRBD1. With 4 bases clipped from V and 2 bases from J, the junction kept 4 bases outside the gene matches. CDR1 is SGHTA and CDR2 is FQGTGA in the germline V gene. The CDR3 extends over 15 amino acids. The CDR3: CASSYGTGYTDTQYF. The CDR3 DNA reads TGTGCCAGCAGCTACGGGACAGGGTACACAGATACGCAGTATTTT.

This clone has just one count. The V call is TRBV18, the J call TRBJ1-3, with D possibly matching TRBD1 (6 bases). Trimming pared 5 bases from V and 2 bases from J, leaving 13 bases between. Germline V lookup: CDR1 KGHSH, CDR2 LQKENI. This CDR3 is 15 amino acids long. The DNA of the CDR3 is TGTGCCAGCTCAAGTGACAGGCCTACTGGAAACACCATATATTTT. This sequence encodes CASSSDRPTGNTIYF.

On this clone itself: This same CDR3 is encoded by further DNA sequences in the sample. The V call is TRBV14, the J call TRBJ2-7, with D hard to call. V lost 3 bases, J lost 2 bases, and 11 bases lay in between. The CDR3 has 14 residues. Germline CDR1 is SGHDN and CDR2 is FVKESK. CDR3 coding DNA: TGTGCCAGCAGCCAGGCGGCTGGCCCCTACGAGCAGTACTTC. Translation: CASSQAAGPYEQYF.